This T cell receptor (beta chain) was retrieved from a study of T cell responses to AZD1222 COVID-19 vaccine. Study-wide findings and caveats: Spike-specific TCRs gained breadth and depth after people received two AZD1222 doses.

A remark on this clone: Antigen specificity is unknown.

The assay was immunoSEQ multiplex PCR, and TCRdb's table has in-frame clones only and misses some. The top ten hold about a sixth of the sample, which has some 99,000 clones, around nine tenths seen once. The CDR3 runs 16 residues. Germline V gene lookup returns CDR1 GTSNPN and CDR2 SVGIG (reference sequence). Trimming removed 3 bases from V and 5 bases from J; junction bases left unmatched: 14. The chain combines TRBV30 with TRBJ1-1, with TRBD1 matching over 8 bases. This sample comprised peripheral blood, obtained on day 0 of AZD1222 vaccination. The sequence was collected from an adult in good health. The DNA of the CDR3 is TGTGCCTGGAGAGATCCAATCGGACAGGGTCGGACTGAAGCTTTCTTT. Its protein is CAWRDPIGQGRTEAFF.